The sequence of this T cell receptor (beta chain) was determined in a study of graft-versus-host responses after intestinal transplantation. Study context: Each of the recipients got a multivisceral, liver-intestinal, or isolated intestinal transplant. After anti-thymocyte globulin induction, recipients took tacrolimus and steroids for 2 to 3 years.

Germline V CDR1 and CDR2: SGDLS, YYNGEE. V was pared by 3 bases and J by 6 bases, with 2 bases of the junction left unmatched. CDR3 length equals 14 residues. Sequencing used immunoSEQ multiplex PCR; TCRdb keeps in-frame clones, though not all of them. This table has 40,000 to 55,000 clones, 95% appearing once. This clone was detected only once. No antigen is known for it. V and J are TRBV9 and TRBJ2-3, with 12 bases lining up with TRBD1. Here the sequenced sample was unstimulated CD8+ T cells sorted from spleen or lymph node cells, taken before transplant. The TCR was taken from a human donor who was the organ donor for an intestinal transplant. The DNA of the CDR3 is TGTGCCAGCAGCGCGGGACAGGGGGCCGATACGCAGTATTTT. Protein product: CASSAGQGADTQYF.